This TCR beta chain emerged from a study of blood T cell repertoires in COVID-19. Overall study context: In each case, the material was cDNA or gDNA derived from T cells, B-cell-depleted T cells, or PBMCs.

Some clones are missing from TCRdb's copy, which holds only in-frame ones; the method was immunoSEQ multiplex PCR. The data contain about 56,000 clones, around 90% of them seen just once; the ten biggest clones take up roughly 3.5%. In germline, CDR1 is WSHSY, CDR2 SAAADI. The V end lost 7 bases, the J end lost 6 bases, and 13 bases lay between the germline ends. The CDR3 is 13 amino acids. The sequence derives from a man between 45 and 60 years old with active COVID-19. The chain uses TRBV10-2 and TRBJ1-5, with D maybe TRBD1 (6 bases). Sequenced material: peripheral blood. In DNA form, the CDR3 reads TGCGCCAGCACCCGGGGGGGGCGTCAGCCCCAGCATTTT. It specifies CASTRGGRQPQHF.